A selection of T cell receptor beta chains follows, all from one sample in a study of blood T cell repertoires in COVID-19. Produced via immunoSEQ multiplex PCR; TCRdb's table is partial and in-frame only. The sample includes a few hundred thousand clones, 80% to 85% of them seen just once. The sample comprised peripheral blood. The receptors were sampled from a person aged 70 to 85 with COVID-19, enrolled during active disease. Each CDR3 is given with its conserved first and last residue. The D gene is left open where the match is weak. Size is omitted from some rows. Given values are once, few, many or a class for expanded clones.

clone_size j_call v_call cdr3_length d_call cdr3_nt cdr3_aa
. TRBJ2-5 TRBV19 13 . TGTGCCAGTAGGGAAGTTGGAGGTGAGACCCAGTACTTC CASREVGGETQYF
. TRBJ1-5 TRBV7-2 14 . TGTGCCAGCAGCTTCGCACAGGGCAATCAGCCCCAGCATTTT CASSFAQGNQPQHF
. TRBJ2-7 TRBV6-2/TRBV6-3 14 . TGTGCCAGCAGTTACGGACAAGACCTCTACGAGCAGTACTTC CASSYGQDLYEQYF
. TRBJ2-3 TRBV28 13 . TGTGCCAGCATCCCCGCGGGAACAGATACGCAGTATTTT CASIPAGTDTQYF
. TRBJ1-4 TRBV27 16 TRBD1 TGTGCCAGCAGTTTATCGTATGAGGGGGACAGGAAGAAACTGTTTTTT CASSLSYEGDRKKLFF
once TRBJ2-7 TRBV28 13 TRBD2 TGTGTCGTGCGGGGGGAGGCCACCTACGAGCAGTACTTC CVVRGEATYEQYF
once TRBJ1-1 TRBV9 14 TRBD1 TGTGCCAGCACAAAGTCAGGGGGCGCGGCTGAAGCTTTCTTT CASTKSGGAAEAFF
. TRBJ2-2 TRBV27 15 TRBD2 TGTGCCAGCAGTTTATTAGCGGGGGGGACCGGGGAGCTGTTTTTT CASSLLAGGTGELFF
. TRBJ1-3 TRBV7-2 14 TRBD1 TGTGCCAGCAACCACGCAGGGGGGCCCGACACCATATATTTT CASNHAGGPDTIYF
. TRBJ1-1 TRBV7-8 16 TRBD1 TGTGCCAGCAGTCCCGGACAGGGGGCGGTGAACACTGAAGCTTTCTTT CASSPGQGAVNTEAFF
. TRBJ1-2 TRBV28 14 . TGTGCCAGCAGTCCCCCTGGGCAGGGATATGGCTACACCTTC CASSPPGQGYGYTF
. TRBJ2-5 TRBV27 16 TRBD2 TGTGCCAGCAGTTTAAGTGGCGGGGGGGCTCCAGCGACCCAGTACTTC CASSLSGGGAPATQYF
few TRBJ1-2 TRBV7-2 18 . TGTGCCAGCAGCTTAAGGCCCCTGGAGGCCAAGCCTCTCTATGGCTACACCTTC CASSLRPLEAKPLYGYTF
. TRBJ2-2 TRBV5-1 16 . TGCGCCAGCAGCTTTCCTGGGGCCCGGAACACCGGGGAGCTGTTTTTT CASSFPGARNTGELFF
. TRBJ2-1 TRBV6-5 16 . TGTGCCAGCAGTTACTCACTGAGAGACAGAAGGGTTGAGCAGTTCTTC CASSYSLRDRRVEQFF
. TRBJ2-3 TRBV10-3 16 TRBD2 TGTGCCATCAGTGAGTCGGCGGGAGCCCGGGCAGATACGCAGTATTTT CAISESAGARADTQYF
. TRBJ2-2 TRBV6-5 13 . TGTGCCAGCTATACAGGCAGCACCGGGGAGCTGTTTTTT CASYTGSTGELFF
. TRBJ2-1 TRBV28 12 TRBD2 TGTGCCAGCAGAGTTAGGACTAGCGAGCAGTTCTTC CASRVRTSEQFF
. TRBJ1-3 TRBV29-1 14 . TGCAGCGGACAAACAGGGACCTCTGGAAACACCATATATTTT CSGQTGTSGNTIYF
. TRBJ2-3 TRBV7-8 19 TRBD2 TGTGCCAGCAGCCAGCGGTGGTTAGCGGGTGACAGACGCACAGATACGCAGTATTTT CASSQRWLAGDRRTDTQYF
. TRBJ1-1 TRBV12-3/TRBV12-4 13 TRBD1 TGTGCCAGCAGGGAGCCAGGGGGCACTGAAGCTTTCTTT CASREPGGTEAFF
. TRBJ2-1 TRBV29-1 12 . TGCAGCGTGGGGCGATCCTACAATGAGCAGTTCTTC CSVGRSYNEQFF
. TRBJ2-1 TRBV14 15 TRBD2 TGTGCCAGCAGCCCGCCGGGACTAGCTGACGGTGAGCAGTTCTTC CASSPPGLADGEQFF
. TRBJ1-1 TRBV5-1 16 . TGCGCCAGCAGCTTGACGGGCCAGGGATGGGACACTGAAGCTTTCTTT CASSLTGQGWDTEAFF
. TRBJ1-4 TRBV11-2 18 TRBD1 TGTGCCAGCAGCCCCTACCACCCTCGACAGGGGGATAACGAAAAACTGTTTTTT CASSPYHPRQGDNEKLFF
once TRBJ2-4 TRBV10-3 17 TRBD1 TGTGCCATCAGTGAGGGCAGGGGACAGGGGTCCAAAAACATTCAGTACTTC CAISEGRGQGSKNIQYF
. TRBJ2-7 TRBV19 16 TRBD1 TGTGCCAGTAGTAGTCCGGGACAGGGCTACTCCTACGAGCAGTACTTC CASSSPGQGYSYEQYF
. TRBJ1-6 TRBV5-6 18 . TGTGCCAGCAGCTTGGGCCCCCCGGGACTGAGATATAATTCACCCCTCCACTTT CASSLGPPGLRYNSPLHF
. TRBJ2-3 TRBV27 14 TRBD1 TGTGCCAGCAGTGGACAGGGGGGCGGAGATACGCAGTATTTT CASSGQGGGDTQYF
. TRBJ1-2 TRBV3-1/TRBV3-2 13 TRBD1 TGTGCCAGCAGCCAAGGGGACAGGGTATGCTACACCTTC CASSQGDRVCYTF
. TRBJ1-2 TRBV11-1 15 TRBD1 TGTGCCAGCAGCACCGGGACAGGGGTTTCCTATGGCTACACCTTC CASSTGTGVSYGYTF
. TRBJ2-2 TRBV12-5 12 . TGTGCTAGTGGTTTGGCTTCCGGGGAGCTGTTTTTT CASGLASGELFF
. TRBJ1-6 TRBV5-4 15 TRBD1 TGTGCCAGCAGCTTGGTGCAGGGGGCGAATTCACCCCTCCACTTT CASSLVQGANSPLHF
once TRBJ2-5 TRBV5-4 15 TRBD1 TGTGCCAGCAGCTTGCCGGGACAGGGAAAGGAGACCCAGTACTTC CASSLPGQGKETQYF
. TRBJ1-3 TRBV2 17 . TGTGCCAGCAGCAGTGAAGGGGGGGGGACGGTTGGAAACACCATATATTTT CASSSEGGGTVGNTIYF
. TRBJ2-3 TRBV7-2 15 . TGTGCCAGCAGCTTAAATGACGGGAGCACAGATACGCAGTATTTT CASSLNDGSTDTQYF
. TRBJ1-6 TRBV19 17 TRBD1 TGTGCCAGTAGTACCCCGAACAGACAGGGGGCGGGTTCACCCCTCCACTTT CASSTPNRQGAGSPLHF
. TRBJ1-4 TRBV7-9 15 . TGTGCCAGCAGCTTAGGGTCAGGTGGTGGTGAAAAACTGTTTTTT CASSLGSGGGEKLFF
. TRBJ2-2 TRBV7-2 13 TRBD2 TGTGCCAGCAGCTTCCGGGAGGCCGGGGAGCTGTTTTTT CASSFREAGELFF
. TRBJ1-5 TRBV30 15 . TGTGCCTGGAGTACGAGCCGACGGGGCAATCAGCCCCAGCATTTT CAWSTSRRGNQPQHF
once TRBJ1-3 TRBV9 13 . TGTGCCAGCAGCCCCAGCTCTGGAAACACCATATATTTT CASSPSSGNTIYF